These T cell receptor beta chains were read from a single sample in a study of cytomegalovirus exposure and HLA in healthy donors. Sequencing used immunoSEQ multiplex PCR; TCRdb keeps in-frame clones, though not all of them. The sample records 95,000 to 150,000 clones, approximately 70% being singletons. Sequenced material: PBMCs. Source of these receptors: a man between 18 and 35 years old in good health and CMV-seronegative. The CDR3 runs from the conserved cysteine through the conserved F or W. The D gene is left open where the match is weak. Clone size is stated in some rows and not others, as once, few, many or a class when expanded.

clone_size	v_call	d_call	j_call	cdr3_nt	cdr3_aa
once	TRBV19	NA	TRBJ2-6	TGTGCCAGTCGTTGGCAGGGGACTGGGGCCAACGTCCTGACTTTC	CASRWQGTGANVLTF
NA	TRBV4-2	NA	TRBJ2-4	TGTGCCAGCAGCCTCACCACGATGACAGAGCTAGCCAAAAACATTCAGTACTTC	CASSLTTMTELAKNIQYF
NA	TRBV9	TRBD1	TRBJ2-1	TGTGCCAGCAGCGCGGACAGGGTCAATGAGCAGTTCTTC	CASSADRVNEQFF
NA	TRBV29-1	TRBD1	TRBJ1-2	TGCAGCGTCGCGCCGGGACAGGGGTTGAGGGGCTACACCTTC	CSVAPGQGLRGYTF
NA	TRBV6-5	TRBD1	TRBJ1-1	TGTGCCAGCAGTCAAGGCGGGAGGGGGCGGACTGAAGCTTTCTTT	CASSQGGRGRTEAFF
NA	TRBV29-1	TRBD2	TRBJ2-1	TGCAGCGGTCAAGGCCCTAGCGGGAGGTGGAATGAGCAGTTCTTC	CSGQGPSGRWNEQFF
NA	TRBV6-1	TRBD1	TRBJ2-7	TGTGCCAGCAGTTCGAGCAGGGGGAGCTACGAGCAGTACTTC	CASSSSRGSYEQYF
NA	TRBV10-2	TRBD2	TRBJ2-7	TGCGCCAGCAGTTGGACTAGCGGGGCCTCCTACGAGCAGTACTTC	CASSWTSGASYEQYF
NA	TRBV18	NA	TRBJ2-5	TGTGCCAGCTCACAGGGGTCAGAGACCCAGTACTTC	CASSQGSETQYF
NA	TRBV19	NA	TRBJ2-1	TGTGCCAGTAGTATAGTGGCTAGACCGTACAATGAGCAGTTCTTC	CASSIVARPYNEQFF
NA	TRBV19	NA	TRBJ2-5	TGTGCCAGTAGCACTCTTCCTGGGGGGCAAGAGACCCAGTACTTC	CASSTLPGGQETQYF
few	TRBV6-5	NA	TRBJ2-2	TGTGCCAGCAGTTACGTCCCTGCGGGGCAAGGCGGGGAGCTGTTTTTT	CASSYVPAGQGGELFF
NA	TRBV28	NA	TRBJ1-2	TGTGCCAGCAGTTCTGTGAACTATGGCTACACCTTC	CASSSVNYGYTF
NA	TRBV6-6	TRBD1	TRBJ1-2	TGTGCCAGCAGTTCCACAGGGGAGAGACACGGCTACACCTTC	CASSSTGERHGYTF
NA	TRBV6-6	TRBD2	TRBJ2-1	TGTGCCAGCAGTACCAAGACTAGCGGGACCTACAATGAGCAGTTCTTC	CASSTKTSGTYNEQFF
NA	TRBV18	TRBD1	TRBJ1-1	TGTGCCAGCTCCTTTCCGGGGACAGGGGTTGCTTTCTTT	CASSFPGTGVAFF
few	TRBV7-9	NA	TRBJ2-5	TGTGCCGTCGAACTACGCCAAGAGACCCAGTACTTC	CAVELRQETQYF
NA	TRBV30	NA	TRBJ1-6	TGTGCCTGGAGTGCCCCCATGCTATATAATTCACCCCTCCACTTT	CAWSAPMLYNSPLHF
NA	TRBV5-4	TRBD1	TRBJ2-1	TGTGCCAGCAGCCCTGGACAGGGGTATGGTGAGCAGTTCTTC	CASSPGQGYGEQFF
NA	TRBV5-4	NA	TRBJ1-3	TGTGCCAGCAGCTTACAAGATTCTGGAAACACCATATATTTT	CASSLQDSGNTIYF
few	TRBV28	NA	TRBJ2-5	TGTGCCAGCACCCAAGCACCAATGAACCAAGAGACCCAGTACTTC	CASTQAPMNQETQYF
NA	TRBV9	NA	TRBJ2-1	TGTGCCAGCAGAGCGGACAATGAGCAGTTCTTC	CASRADNEQFF
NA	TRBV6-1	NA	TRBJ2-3	TGTGCCAGCAGCCCGGAACTGATCGGGGATACGCAGTATTTT	CASSPELIGDTQYF
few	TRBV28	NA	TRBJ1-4	TGTGCCAGCAGTGCGTACGGGACAAGAAATGAAAAACTGTTTTTT	CASSAYGTRNEKLFF
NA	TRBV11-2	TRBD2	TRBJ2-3	TGTGCCAGCCAGGAAGGCGGGAGTTTCGAAGATACGCAGTATTTT	CASQEGGSFEDTQYF
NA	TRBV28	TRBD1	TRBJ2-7	TGTGCCAGCAGTCCCCGGGACAGGGGCTACGAGCAGTACTTC	CASSPRDRGYEQYF
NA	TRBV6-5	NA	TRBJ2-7	TGTGCCAGCAGGGCGCGAGAGACATACGAGCAGTACTTC	CASRARETYEQYF
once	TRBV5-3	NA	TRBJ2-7	TGTGCCAGCCCCGAGGGGGGGGGCAACGAGCAGTACTTC	CASPEGGGNEQYF
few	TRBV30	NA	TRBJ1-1	TGTGCCTGGTGTAGATGGCCGGGAATGAACACTGAAGCTTTCTTT	CAWCRWPGMNTEAFF
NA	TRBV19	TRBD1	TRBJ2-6	TGTGCCAGTAGTAAATGGACAGGGGGCGCAGATGGGGCCAACGTCCTGACTTTC	CASSKWTGGADGANVLTF
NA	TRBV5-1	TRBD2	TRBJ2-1	TGCGCCAGCAGCACAAGCGGGGGTTACAATGAGCAGTTCTTC	CASSTSGGYNEQFF